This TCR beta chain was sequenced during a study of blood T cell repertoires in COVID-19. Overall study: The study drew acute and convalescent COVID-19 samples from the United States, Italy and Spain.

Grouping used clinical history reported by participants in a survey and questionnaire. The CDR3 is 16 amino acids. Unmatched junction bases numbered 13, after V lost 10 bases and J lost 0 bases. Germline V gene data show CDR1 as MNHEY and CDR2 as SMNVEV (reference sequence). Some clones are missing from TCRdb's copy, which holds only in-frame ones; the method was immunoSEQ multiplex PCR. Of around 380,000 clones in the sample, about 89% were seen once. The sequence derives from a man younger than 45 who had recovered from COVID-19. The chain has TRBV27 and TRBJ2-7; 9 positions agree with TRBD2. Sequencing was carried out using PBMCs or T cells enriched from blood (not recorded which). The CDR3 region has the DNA TGTGCCACCCGGAGGGCTAGCGGGGTCAGCTCCTACGAGCAGTACTTC. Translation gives CATRRASGVSSYEQYF.